The 20 T cell receptor beta chains below all came from one sample that was sequenced in a study of T cell repertoires in cytomegalovirus infection. Using its own MiXCR run on the reads, TCRdb lists one record per CDR3 protein. Among fewer than 200,000 distinct CDR3 sequences listed, roughly 9.8% were seen once. What was sequenced was PBMCs. These TCRs come from a human donor in good health (CMV status not recorded). Some clones in this sample may be carry-over from other donors' samples.

This clonotype appeared many times. The genes are TRBV30 and TRBJ1-1; a possible D gene is TRBD1 (6 bases). Between the trimmed V and J ends, which lost 2 bases and 0 bases, there was a span of 7 bases. The germline V gene encodes CDR1 GTSNPN and CDR2 SVGIG (reference sequence). The CDR3 length is 13 residues. The CDR3 DNA reads as TGTGCCTGGAGTCGGACAGTGAACACTGAAGCTTTCTTT. Translating gives CAWSRTVNTEAFF.

In this sample, this clonotype turned up a few times. The chain has TRBV6-6 and TRBJ1-6; 8 bases line up with TRBD1. Trimming took 8 bases from V and 10 from J; bases not matched to a gene: 10. Germline V gene lookup returns CDR1 MNHNY and CDR2 SVGAGI (reference sequence). This CDR3 is built from 14 residues. The CDR3 here is CASLDRGPESPLHF. For the CDR3, the DNA is TGTGCCAGCCTTGACAGGGGCCCCGAATCACCCCTCCACTTT.

This clonotype was counted a few times. The chain carries TRBV6-1 and TRBJ2-1; possible D gene TRBD1, 5 bases. Germline CDR1 reads MNHNS; CDR2 reads SASEGT. The CDR3 contains 13 residues. Between the trimmed V and J ends, which lost 3 bases and 12 bases, there was a span of 15 bases. The CDR3 DNA is TGTGCCAGCAGTGAGTCAGACAGACCAGGGCAGTTCTTC. This gives the protein CASSESDRPGQFF.

At least ten counts were recorded for this clonotype. This rearrangement joins TRBV7-2 to TRBJ1-1; D is uncertain. Trimming removed 8 bases at V and 1 base at J, with 11 bases between. From germline, CDR1 is SGHTA and CDR2 FQGNSA. The CDR3 runs to 13 residues. This CDR3 is CASAAGRNTEAFF. As DNA, the CDR3 is TGTGCCAGCGCCGCCGGGAGGAACACTGAAGCTTTCTTT.

This clonotype was seen at least ten times. This chain links TRBV7-8 with TRBJ1-5, with D tentatively TRBD1 (5 bases). The CDR3 runs to 19 residues. Trimming shortened V by 5 bases and J by 5 bases, and 28 bases separated the two germline ends. The germline V gene encodes CDR1 SGHVS and CDR2 FQNEAQ. CDR3 sequence (DNA): TGTGCCAGCAGCCTACAGCGGGGCGCGATGGCGGTCACCTATCAGCCCCAGCATTTT. Residues: CASSLQRGAMAVTYQPQHF.

This chain connects TRBV9 to TRBJ2-5, with D possibly TRBD2 on 6 matching bases. Germline CDR1 is SGDLS and CDR2 is YYNGEE. V lost 0 bases to trimming and J lost 1 base, with 16 bases between them. This CDR3 has 17 residues. The CDR3 DNA follows: TGTGCCAGCAGCGTAGACCCCAGCGGGCGGACCCAAGAGACCCAGTACTTC. Protein sequence: CASSVDPSGRTQETQYF.

V usage is TRBV15 and J usage is TRBJ1-3, with unresolved D. Deletions cut 5 bases from V and 4 bases from J, with 12 bases between. In germline, CDR1 is LNHNV, CDR2 YYDKDF (reference sequence). This CDR3 region has 14 residues. CDR3 sequence (DNA): TGTGCCACCAGCGGGGAAGTTTCCGGAAACACCATATATTTT. Encoded protein: CATSGEVSGNTIYF.

This clonotype came up many times. The chain recombines TRBV28 with TRBJ2-3, with D unresolved. CDR3 length: 15 residues. Trimming pared 4 bases from V and 0 bases from J, leaving 11 bases between. Germline CDR1 MDHEN, CDR2 SYDVKM. In nucleotides, the CDR3 is TGTGCCAGCAGTTCGCCAGAAACTAGCACAGATACGCAGTATTTT. Amino acid sequence: CASSSPETSTDTQYF.

There are many counts of this clonotype. This chain connects TRBV6-2 or TRBV6-3 to TRBJ2-7; 13 positions agree with TRBD2. This CDR3 has 15 residues. Germline V CDR1 and CDR2: MNHEY, SVGEGT. Trimming took 3 bases from V and 5 from J; bases not matched to a gene: 4. CDR3 coding DNA: TGTGCCAGCAGTTATTTGACTAGCGGGAGGAACGAGCAGTACTTC. It yields the protein CASSYLTSGRNEQYF.

V and J are TRBV5-4 and TRBJ2-7, with 11 bases matching TRBD2. Losses at the gene ends were 4 bases for V and 3 bases for J; bases not matched to a gene: 9. The V gene's germline CDR1 is SGHNT and CDR2 YYREEE (reference sequence). This CDR3 comprises 16 residues. CDR3 sequence reads: CASSRRLAGTGYEQYF. As DNA, the CDR3 is TGTGCCAGCAGCCGTCGACTAGCGGGGACGGGCTACGAGCAGTACTTC.

This clonotype was observed many times. V is TRBV7-9 and J is TRBJ1-5, with D possibly being TRBD1 (5 bases). This CDR3 has 13 residues. From germline, CDR1 is SEHNR and CDR2 FQNEAQ (reference sequence). V lost 5 bases and J lost 5, with 10 bases in between. The CDR3 protein is CASSQGEYQPQHF. CDR3 DNA: TGTGCCAGCAGCCAAGGGGAGTATCAGCCCCAGCATTTT.

This clonotype has a count of ten or more. The V call is TRBV28, the J call TRBJ1-5, with TRBD1 identical over 9 bases. The CDR3 consists of 15 residues. Germline V lookup: CDR1 MDHEN, CDR2 SYDVKM. Trimming at V came to 5 bases and at J to 7 bases, leaving 9 bases not matched to a gene. DNA for the CDR3: TGTGCCAGCAGTCCCCCGGGACAGGGATTACAGCCCCAGCATTTT. Encoded protein: CASSPPGQGLQPQHF.

This clonotype has a count of ten or more. The chain links TRBV12-3 or TRBV12-4 to TRBJ2-5; 14 bases agree with TRBD2. CDR3 size: 17 residues. The J segment lost 4 bases and the V segment lost 1 base, leaving 5 bases of the junction unmatched. Here the CDR3 DNA reads TGTGCCAGCAGTTTAGGGGGACTAGCGGGGGACGGAGAGACCCAGTACTTC. It encodes CASSLGGLAGDGETQYF.

This clonotype was observed at least ten times. The genes are TRBV7-4 and TRBJ2-7, with D possibly being TRBD1 (5 bases). The V end was cut by 1 base, the J end by 0 bases, with 13 bases between. Germline-derived CDR1 and CDR2 are SGHVT and SQSDAQ. The CDR3 is 16 residues long. The CDR3: CASSLGQGKLSYEQYF. DNA for the CDR3: TGTGCCAGCAGCTTAGGCCAGGGCAAACTCTCCTACGAGCAGTACTTC. The complete variable domain, with remaining parts taken from reference TRBV7-4 and TRBJ2-7, reads GAGVSQSPRYKVAKRGRDVALRCDSISGHVTLYWYRQTLGQGSEVLTYSQSDAQRDKSGRPSGRFSAERPERSVSTLKIQRTEQGDSAVYLCASSLGQGKLSYEQYFGPGTRLTVT.

The gene calls are TRBV5-6 and TRBJ2-2; tentative D call: TRBD2 (6 bases). The CDR3 covers 16 residues. V lost 3 bases and J 7 bases, leaving 19 bases between the germline ends. The germline V gene encodes CDR1 SGHDT and CDR2 YYEEEE. CDR3 protein: CASSWGLTNVVGELFF. DNA of the CDR3: TGTGCCAGCAGCTGGGGACTGACGAACGTTGTCGGGGAGCTGTTTTTT.

The chain uses TRBV20-1 and TRBJ2-7; the D gene is possibly TRBD2 (6 bases). CDR1 DFQATT and CDR2 SNEGSKA come from the germline V gene (reference sequence). The CDR3 has 13 residues. The germline V and J ends were trimmed by 1 base and 1 base, with 8 bases remaining between them. Written as DNA, the CDR3 is TGCAGTGCTAGAGGACTAGGATCCTACGAGCAGTACTTC. Residues: CSARGLGSYEQYF.

This clonotype was seen a few times. J is TRBJ1-4 and V is TRBV20-1; D ambiguous. Per germline, CDR1 DFQATT and CDR2 SNEGSKA (reference sequence). The CDR3 sequence is 15 residues long. The ends were cut back, 3 bases at V and 4 bases at J, with 15 bases in the middle. CDR3 coding DNA: TGCAGTGCTAGGCTCTGGTCGCCCGATAATGAAAAACTGTTTTTT. Amino acid sequence: CSARLWSPDNEKLFF.

This clonotype appeared a few times. The chain carries TRBV5-4 and TRBJ1-4; 10 bases line up with TRBD1. Germline loops: CDR1 SGHNT, CDR2 YYREEE (reference sequence). This CDR3 has 18 amino acids. After removal of 5 bases from V and 0 bases from J, the junction contained 10 bases not matched to a gene. The DNA for the CDR3 is TGTGCCAGCAGTTCCTCCGGGACAGGGGTCGCAACTAATGAAAAACTGTTTTTT. Protein product: CASSSSGTGVATNEKLFF.

This clonotype was recorded a few times. This sequence joins TRBV29-1 and TRBJ2-2, with D possibly being TRBD1 or TRBD2 (5 bases each). Germline V gene lookup returns CDR1 SQVTM and CDR2 ANQGSEA. V was pared by 1 base and J by 6 bases, with 9 bases between. CDR3 size: 13 residues. CDR3 in DNA: TGCAGCGTTGAAGGGGGGTCCCCCGGGGAGCTGTTTTTT. Its translation is CSVEGGSPGELFF.

The table lists this clonotype with a few counts. V gene TRBV4-1 combines with J gene TRBJ1-2; D is undetermined. The V gene lost 0 bases and the J gene lost 1 base, with 12 bases spanning the gap. There are 16 residues in the CDR3. CDR1 is MGHRA, CDR2 YSYEKL, per germline. The CDR3 sequence is CASSQETAGFNYGYTF. CDR3 nucleotide sequence: TGCGCCAGCAGCCAAGAAACCGCGGGGTTTAACTATGGCTACACCTTC.